A selection of T cell receptor beta chains follows, all from one sample in a study of spatial heterogeneity in lung cancer. MiXCR, applied by TCRdb to the 5' RACE reads, yields one record per CDR3 protein. Of several thousand distinct CDR3 sequences in the sample, around a sixth are singletons; the top ten hold more than 12%. The sample here was normal lung tissue next to the tumor, taken at surgery. All receptors derive from a male donor with early-stage non-small cell lung cancer. CDR3s leave out the opening cysteine and the closing phenylalanine or tryptophan. The order of the fields is V gene, J gene, CDR3 protein.

V: TRBV5-6; J: TRBJ2-7; CDR3: ASNGAGNYEQY
V: TRBV20-1; J: TRBJ1-2; CDR3: SAGQGANYGYT
V: TRBV6-5; J: TRBJ2-6; CDR3: ASNQGGGANVLT
V: TRBV11-1; J: TRBJ1-1; CDR3: ASSLRVTGPVMNTEAF
V: TRBV5-6; J: TRBJ2-7; CDR3: ASSPSTGDPDEQY
V: TRBV20-1; J: TRBJ2-1; CDR3: SARKGQSYNEQF
V: TRBV11-3; J: TRBJ2-1; CDR3: ASSLDLTSANEQF
V: TRBV2; J: TRBJ1-4; CDR3: ASSKGRPWVEKLF
V: TRBV11-2; J: TRBJ2-5; CDR3: ASSLSGTGGVTQY
V: TRBV20-1; J: TRBJ2-3; CDR3: SAGQGGTDTQY
V: TRBV29-1; J: TRBJ1-2; CDR3: SVDRGQPGIYGYT